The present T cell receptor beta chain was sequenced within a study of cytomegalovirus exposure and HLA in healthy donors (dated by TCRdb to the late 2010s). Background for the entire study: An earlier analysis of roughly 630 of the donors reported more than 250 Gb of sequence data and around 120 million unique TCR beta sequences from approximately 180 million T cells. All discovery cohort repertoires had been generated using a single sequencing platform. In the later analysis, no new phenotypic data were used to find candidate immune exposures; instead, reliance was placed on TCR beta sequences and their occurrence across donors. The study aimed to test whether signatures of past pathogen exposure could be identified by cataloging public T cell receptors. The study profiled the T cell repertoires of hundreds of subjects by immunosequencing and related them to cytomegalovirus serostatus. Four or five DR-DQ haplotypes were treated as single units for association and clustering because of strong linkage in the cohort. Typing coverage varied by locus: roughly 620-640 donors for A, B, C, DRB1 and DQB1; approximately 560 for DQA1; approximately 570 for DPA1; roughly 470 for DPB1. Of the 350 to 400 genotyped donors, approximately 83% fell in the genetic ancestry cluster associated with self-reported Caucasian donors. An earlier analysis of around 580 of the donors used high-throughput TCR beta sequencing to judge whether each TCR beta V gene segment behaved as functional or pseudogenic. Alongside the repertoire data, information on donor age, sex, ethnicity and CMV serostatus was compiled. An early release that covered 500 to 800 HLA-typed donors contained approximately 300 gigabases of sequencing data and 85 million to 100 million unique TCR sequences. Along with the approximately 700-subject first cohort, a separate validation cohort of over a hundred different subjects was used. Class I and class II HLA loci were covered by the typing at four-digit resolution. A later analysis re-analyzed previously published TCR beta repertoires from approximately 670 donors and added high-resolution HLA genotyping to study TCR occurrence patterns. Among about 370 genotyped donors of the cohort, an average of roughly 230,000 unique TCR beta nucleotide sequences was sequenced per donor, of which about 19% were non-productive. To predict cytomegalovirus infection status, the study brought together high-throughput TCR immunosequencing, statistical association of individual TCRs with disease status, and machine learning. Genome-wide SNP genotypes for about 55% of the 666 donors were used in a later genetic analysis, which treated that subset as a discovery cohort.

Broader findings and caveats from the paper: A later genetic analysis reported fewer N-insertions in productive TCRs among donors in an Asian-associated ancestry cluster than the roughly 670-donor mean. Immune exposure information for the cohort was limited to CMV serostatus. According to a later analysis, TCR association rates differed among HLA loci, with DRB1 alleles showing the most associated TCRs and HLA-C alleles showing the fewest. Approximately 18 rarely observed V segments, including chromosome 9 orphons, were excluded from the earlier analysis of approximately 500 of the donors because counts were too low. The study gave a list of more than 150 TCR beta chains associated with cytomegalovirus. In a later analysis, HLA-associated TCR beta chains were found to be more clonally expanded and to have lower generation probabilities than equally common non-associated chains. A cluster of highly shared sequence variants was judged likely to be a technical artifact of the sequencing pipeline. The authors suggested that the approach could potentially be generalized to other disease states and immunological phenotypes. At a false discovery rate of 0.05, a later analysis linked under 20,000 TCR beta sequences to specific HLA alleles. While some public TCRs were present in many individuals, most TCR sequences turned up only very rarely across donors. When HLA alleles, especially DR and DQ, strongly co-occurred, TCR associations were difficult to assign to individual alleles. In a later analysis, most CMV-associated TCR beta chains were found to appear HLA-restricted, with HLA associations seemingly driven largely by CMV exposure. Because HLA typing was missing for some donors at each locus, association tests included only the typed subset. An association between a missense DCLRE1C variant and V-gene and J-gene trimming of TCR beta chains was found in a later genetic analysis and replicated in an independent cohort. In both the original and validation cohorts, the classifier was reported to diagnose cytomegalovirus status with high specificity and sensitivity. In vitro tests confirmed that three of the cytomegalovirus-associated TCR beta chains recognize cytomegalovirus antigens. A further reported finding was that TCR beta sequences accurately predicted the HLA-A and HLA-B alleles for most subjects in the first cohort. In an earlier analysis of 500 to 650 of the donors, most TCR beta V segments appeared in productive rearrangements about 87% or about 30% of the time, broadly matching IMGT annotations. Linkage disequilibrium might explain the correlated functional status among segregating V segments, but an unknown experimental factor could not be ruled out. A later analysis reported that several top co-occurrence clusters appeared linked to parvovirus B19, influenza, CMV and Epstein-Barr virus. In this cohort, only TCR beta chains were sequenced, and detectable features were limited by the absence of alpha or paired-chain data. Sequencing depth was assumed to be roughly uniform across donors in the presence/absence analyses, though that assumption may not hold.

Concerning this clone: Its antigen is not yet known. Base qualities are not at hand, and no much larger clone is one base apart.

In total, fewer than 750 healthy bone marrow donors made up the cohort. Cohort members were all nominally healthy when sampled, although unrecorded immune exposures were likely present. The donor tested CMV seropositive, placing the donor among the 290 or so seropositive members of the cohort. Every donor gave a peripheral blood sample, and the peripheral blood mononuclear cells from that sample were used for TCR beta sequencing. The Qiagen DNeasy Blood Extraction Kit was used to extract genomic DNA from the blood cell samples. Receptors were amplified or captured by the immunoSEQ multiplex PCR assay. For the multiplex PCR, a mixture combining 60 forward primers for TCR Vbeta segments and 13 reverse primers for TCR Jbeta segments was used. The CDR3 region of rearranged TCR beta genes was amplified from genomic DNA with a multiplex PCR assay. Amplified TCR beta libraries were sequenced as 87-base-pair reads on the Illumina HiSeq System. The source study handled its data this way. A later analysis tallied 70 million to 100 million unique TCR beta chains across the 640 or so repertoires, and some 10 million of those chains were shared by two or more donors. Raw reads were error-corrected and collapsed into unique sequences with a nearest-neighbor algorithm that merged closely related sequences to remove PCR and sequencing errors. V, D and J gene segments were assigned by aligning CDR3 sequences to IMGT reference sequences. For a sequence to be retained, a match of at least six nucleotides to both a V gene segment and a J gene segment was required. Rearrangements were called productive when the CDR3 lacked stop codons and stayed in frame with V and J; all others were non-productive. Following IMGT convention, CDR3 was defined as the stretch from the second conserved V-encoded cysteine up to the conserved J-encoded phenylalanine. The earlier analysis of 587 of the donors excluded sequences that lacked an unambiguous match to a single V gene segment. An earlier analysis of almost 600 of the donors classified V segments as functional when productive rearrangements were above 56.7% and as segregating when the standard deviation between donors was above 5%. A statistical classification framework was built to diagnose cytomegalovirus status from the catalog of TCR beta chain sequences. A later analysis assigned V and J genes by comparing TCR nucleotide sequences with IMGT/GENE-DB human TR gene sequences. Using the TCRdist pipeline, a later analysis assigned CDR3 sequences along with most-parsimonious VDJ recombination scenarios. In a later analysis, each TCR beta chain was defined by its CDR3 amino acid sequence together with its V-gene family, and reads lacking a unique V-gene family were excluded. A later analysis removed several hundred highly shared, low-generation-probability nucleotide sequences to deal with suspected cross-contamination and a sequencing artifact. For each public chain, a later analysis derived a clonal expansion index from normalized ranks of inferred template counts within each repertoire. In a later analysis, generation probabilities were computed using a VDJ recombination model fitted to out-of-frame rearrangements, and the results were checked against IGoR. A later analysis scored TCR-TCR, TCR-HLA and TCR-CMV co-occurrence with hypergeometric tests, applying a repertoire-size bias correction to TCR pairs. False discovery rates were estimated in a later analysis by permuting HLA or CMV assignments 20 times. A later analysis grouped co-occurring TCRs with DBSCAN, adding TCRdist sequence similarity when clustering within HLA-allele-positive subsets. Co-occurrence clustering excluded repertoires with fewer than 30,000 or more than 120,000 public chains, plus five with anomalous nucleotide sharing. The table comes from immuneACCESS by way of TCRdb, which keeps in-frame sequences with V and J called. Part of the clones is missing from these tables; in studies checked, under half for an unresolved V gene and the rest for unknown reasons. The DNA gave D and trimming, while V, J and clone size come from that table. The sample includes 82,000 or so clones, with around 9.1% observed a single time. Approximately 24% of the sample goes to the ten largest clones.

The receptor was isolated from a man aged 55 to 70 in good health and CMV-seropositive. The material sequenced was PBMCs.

The CDR3: CASSPPGRPETQYF. The nucleotides are TGTGCCAGCAGCCCCCCCGGGAGACCAGAGACCCAGTACTTC. The chain is encoded by TRBV7-9 joined to TRBJ2-5; TRBD2 might be the D gene, on 6 matching bases. As encoded in the germline V gene (reference sequence), CDR1 is SEHNR while CDR2 is FQNEAQ. The cysteine opens and the phenylalanine closes a CDR3 of 14 amino acids. The entry retains the CDR3 DNA only, 42 bases that are in frame from base 1. V lost 5 bases and J lost 4 bases; the stretch between them is 14 bases long.